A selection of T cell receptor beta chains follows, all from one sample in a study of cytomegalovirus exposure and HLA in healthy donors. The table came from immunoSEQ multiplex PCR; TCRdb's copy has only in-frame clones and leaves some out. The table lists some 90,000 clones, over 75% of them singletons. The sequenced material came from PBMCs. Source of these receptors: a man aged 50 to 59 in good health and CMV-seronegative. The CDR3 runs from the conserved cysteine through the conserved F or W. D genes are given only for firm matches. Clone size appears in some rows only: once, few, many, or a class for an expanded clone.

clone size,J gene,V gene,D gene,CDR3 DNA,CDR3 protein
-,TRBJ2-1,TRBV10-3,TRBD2,TGTGCCATTCGGACTAGCGGACCGTACAATGAGCAGTTCTTC,CAIRTSGPYNEQFF
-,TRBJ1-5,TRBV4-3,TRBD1,TGCGCCAGCAGCCAGACAGGGGGCAATCAGCCCCAGCATTTT,CASSQTGGNQPQHF
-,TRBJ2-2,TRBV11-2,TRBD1,TGTGCCAGCAGCTTAGATCAAGTAGGGACAGGGTCGGCCGGGGAGCTGTTTTTT,CASSLDQVGTGSAGELFF
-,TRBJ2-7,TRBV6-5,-,TGTGCCCAGCAGGGAAAGAAAGAAGACTACGAGCAGTACTTC,CAQQGKKEDYEQYF
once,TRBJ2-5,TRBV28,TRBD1,TGTGCCAGCAGTTTAAGCGGACAGGGGGGAGAGACCCAGTACTTC,CASSLSGQGGETQYF
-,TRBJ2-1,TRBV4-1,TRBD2,TGCGCCAGCAGCCAACCTCCCGGGACTAGCGGCGACCTATACAATGAGCAGTTCTTC,CASSQPPGTSGDLYNEQFF
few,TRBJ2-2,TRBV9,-,TGTGCCAGCAGCGCTACTCCTAGCGGGGAGCTGTTTTTT,CASSATPSGELFF
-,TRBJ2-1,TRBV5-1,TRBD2,TGCGCCAGCGCGGCCGGGAGGGTCCTGGATGAGCAGTTCTTC,CASAAGRVLDEQFF
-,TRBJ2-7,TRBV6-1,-,TGTGCCAGCAGTGAAGTCAGCTCCTACGAGCAGTACTTC,CASSEVSSYEQYF
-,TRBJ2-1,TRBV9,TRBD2,TGTGCCAGCAGCGCGACTAGCGGGTTATACAATGAGCAGTTCTTC,CASSATSGLYNEQFF